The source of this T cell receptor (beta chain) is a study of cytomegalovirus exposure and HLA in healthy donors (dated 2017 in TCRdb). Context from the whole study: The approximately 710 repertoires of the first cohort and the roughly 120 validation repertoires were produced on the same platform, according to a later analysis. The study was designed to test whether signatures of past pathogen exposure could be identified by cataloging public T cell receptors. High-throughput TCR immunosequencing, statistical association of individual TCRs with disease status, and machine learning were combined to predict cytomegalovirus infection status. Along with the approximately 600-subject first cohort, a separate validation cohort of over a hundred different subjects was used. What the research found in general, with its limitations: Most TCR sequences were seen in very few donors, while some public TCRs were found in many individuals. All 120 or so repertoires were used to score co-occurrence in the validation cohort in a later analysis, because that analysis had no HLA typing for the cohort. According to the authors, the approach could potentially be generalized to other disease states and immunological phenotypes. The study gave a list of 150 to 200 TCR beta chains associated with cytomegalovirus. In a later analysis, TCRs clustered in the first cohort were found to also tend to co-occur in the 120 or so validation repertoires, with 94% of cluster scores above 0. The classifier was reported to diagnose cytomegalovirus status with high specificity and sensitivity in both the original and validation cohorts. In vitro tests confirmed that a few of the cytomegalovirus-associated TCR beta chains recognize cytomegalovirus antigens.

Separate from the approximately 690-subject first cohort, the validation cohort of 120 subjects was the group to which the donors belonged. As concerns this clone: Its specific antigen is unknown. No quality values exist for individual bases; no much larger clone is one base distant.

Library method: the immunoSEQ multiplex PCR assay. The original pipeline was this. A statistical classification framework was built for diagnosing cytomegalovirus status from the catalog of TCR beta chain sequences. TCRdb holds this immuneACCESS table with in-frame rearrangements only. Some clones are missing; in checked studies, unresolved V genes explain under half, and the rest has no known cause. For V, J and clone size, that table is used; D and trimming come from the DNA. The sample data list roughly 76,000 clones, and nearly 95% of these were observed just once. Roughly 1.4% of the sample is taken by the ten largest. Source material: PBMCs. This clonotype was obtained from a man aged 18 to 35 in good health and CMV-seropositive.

The CDR3 region has the sequence CASRGGRETGELFF. The nucleotides are TGTGCCAGCCGGGGCGGGAGGGAAACCGGGGAGCTGTTTTTT. The rearrangement joined TRBV9 to TRBJ2-2; TRBD2 matches 9 bases in the middle. Trimming removed 7 bases from V and 5 bases from J; the gene matches leave 6 bases unexplained. The CDR3 contains 14 residues, cysteine and phenylalanine counted. The read is trimmed to its CDR3 DNA, 42 bases read in frame from base 1. Taken from the germline V gene, the CDR1 and CDR2 loops are SGDLS and YYNGEE.